A single T cell receptor beta chain is shown here with its context. Seattle's cohort entered during active infection and was followed longitudinally. The sample is drawn from a study of blood T cell repertoires in COVID-19. Germline lookup yields CDR1 MNHEY and CDR2 SVGEGT. Unmatched junction bases numbered 4, after V lost 0 bases and J lost 2 bases. The CDR3 covers 16 residues. Produced via immunoSEQ multiplex PCR; TCRdb's table is partial and in-frame only. The table includes about 350,000 clones, approximately 90% detected once. Input material: peripheral blood. The source of this sequence is a man under 40 with COVID-19, enrolled during active disease. The chain carries TRBV6-2 or TRBV6-3 and TRBJ2-7, with 10 bases matching TRBD2. The CDR3 loop is CASSYSRTSGTYEQYF. The CDR3 DNA is TGTGCCAGCAGTTACTCCCGGACTAGCGGTACCTACGAGCAGTACTTC.